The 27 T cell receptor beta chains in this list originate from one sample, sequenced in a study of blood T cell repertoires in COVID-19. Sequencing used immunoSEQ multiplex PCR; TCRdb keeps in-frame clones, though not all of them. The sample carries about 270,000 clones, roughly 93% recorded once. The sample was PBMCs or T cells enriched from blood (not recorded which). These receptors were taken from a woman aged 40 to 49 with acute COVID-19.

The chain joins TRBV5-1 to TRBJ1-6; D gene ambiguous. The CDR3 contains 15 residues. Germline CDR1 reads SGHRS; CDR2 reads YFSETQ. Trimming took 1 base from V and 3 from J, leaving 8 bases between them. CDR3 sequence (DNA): TGCGCCAGCAGCTTGTCAGTTAACTATAATTCACCCCTCCACTTT. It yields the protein CASSLSVNYNSPLHF.

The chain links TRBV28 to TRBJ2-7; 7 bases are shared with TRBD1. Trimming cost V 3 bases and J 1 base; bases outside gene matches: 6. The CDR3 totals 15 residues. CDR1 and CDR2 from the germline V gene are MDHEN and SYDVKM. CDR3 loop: CASSFEPTGSYEQYF. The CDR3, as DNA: TGTGCCAGCAGTTTCGAACCGACAGGGTCCTACGAGCAGTACTTC.

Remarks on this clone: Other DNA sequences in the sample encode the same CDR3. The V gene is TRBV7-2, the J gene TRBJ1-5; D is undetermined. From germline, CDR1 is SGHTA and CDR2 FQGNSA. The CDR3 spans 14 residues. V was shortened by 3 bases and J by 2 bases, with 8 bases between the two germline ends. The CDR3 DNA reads TGTGCCAGCAGCTTCCGCGGTGGCAATCAGCCCCAGCATTTT. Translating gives CASSFRGGNQPQHF.

Written as DNA, the CDR3 is TGTGCCAGCAGCTCCGGGACTGAGAGGAGCCAATTACTCGCCGGCTACACCTTC. Translating gives CASSSGTERSQLLAGYTF. The V gene is TRBV7-3, the J gene TRBJ1-2; tentatively, D is TRBD1 (5 bases). This CDR3 is built from 18 residues. Germline V gene data show CDR1 as SGHTA and CDR2 as FQGTGA. Deletions cut 4 bases from V and 8 bases from J, with 29 bases between.

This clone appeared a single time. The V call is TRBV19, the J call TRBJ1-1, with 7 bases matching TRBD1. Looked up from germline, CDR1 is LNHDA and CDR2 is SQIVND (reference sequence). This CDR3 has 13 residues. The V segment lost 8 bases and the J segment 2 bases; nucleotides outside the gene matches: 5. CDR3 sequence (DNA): TGTGCCAGTTCTACAGGGGAAAACACTGAAGCTTTCTTT. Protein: CASSTGENTEAFF.

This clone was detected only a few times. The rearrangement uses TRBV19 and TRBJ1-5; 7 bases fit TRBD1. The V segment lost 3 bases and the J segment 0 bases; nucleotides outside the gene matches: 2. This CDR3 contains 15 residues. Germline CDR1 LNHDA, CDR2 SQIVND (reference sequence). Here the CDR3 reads CASSMGQLSNQPQHF. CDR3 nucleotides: TGTGCCAGTAGTATGGGACAGCTTAGCAATCAGCCCCAGCATTTT. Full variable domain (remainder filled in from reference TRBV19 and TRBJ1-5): DGGITQSPKYLFRKEGQNVTLSCEQNLNHDAMYWYRQDPGQGLRLIYYSQIVNDFQKGDIAEGYSVSREKKESFPLTVTSAQKNPTAFYLCASSMGQLSNQPQHFGDGTRLSIL.

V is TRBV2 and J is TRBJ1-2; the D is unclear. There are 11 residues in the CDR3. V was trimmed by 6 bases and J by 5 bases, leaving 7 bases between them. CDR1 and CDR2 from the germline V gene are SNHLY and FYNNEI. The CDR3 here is CASSLLYGYTF. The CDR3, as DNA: TGTGCCAGCAGCCTACTGTATGGCTACACCTTC.

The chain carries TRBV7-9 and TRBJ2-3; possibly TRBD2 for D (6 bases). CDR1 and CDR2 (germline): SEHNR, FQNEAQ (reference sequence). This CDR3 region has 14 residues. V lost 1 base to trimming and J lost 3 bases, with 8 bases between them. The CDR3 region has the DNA TGTGCCAGCAGCTTAGGAGGGACTACAGATACGCAGTATTTT. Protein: CASSLGGTTDTQYF.

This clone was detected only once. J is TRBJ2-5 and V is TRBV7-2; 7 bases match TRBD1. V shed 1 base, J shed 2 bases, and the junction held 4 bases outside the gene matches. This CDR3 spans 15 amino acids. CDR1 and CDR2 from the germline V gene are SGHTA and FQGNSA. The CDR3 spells CASSLEDREQETQYF. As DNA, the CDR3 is TGTGCCAGCAGCTTAGAAGACAGGGAACAAGAGACCCAGTACTTC.

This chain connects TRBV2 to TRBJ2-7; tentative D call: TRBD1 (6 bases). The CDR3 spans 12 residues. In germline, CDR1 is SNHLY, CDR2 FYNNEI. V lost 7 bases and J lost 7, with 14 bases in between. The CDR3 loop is CASTTGLWEQYF. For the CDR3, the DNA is TGTGCCAGCACGACAGGTCTATGGGAGCAGTACTTC.

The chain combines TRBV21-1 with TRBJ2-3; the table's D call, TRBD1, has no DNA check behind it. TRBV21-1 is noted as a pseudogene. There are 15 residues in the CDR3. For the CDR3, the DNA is TGTGCCAGCAGCAAGATGCCAGGCAGGCAGGGTACGCAGTATTTT. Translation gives CASSKMPGRQGTQYF.

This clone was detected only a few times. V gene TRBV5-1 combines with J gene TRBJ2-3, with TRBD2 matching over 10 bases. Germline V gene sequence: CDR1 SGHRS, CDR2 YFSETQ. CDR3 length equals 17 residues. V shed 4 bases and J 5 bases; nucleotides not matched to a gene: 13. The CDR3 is CASSATGAGGQGDTQYF. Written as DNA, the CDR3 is TGCGCCAGCAGCGCTACTGGAGCGGGGGGGCAGGGAGATACGCAGTATTTT. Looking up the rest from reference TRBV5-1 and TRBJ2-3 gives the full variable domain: KAGVTQTPRYLIKTRGQQVTLSCSPISGHRSVSWYQQTPGQGLQFLFEYFSETQRNKGNFPGRFSGRQFSNSRSEMNVSTLELGDSALYLCASSATGAGGQGDTQYFGPGTRLTVL.

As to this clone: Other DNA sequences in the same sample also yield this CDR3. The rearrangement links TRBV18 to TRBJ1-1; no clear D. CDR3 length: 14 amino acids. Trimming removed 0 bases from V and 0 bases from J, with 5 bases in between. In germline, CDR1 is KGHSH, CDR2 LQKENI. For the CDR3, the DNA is TGTGCCAGCTCACCACCGGGAGTGAACACTGAAGCTTTCTTT. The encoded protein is CASSPPGVNTEAFF.

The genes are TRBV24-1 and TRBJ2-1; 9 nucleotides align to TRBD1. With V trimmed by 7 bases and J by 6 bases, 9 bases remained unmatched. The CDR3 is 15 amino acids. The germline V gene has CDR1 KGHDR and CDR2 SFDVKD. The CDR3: CATRPSGTGSNEQFF. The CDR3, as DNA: TGTGCCACCAGGCCCTCCGGGACAGGGTCCAATGAGCAGTTCTTC.

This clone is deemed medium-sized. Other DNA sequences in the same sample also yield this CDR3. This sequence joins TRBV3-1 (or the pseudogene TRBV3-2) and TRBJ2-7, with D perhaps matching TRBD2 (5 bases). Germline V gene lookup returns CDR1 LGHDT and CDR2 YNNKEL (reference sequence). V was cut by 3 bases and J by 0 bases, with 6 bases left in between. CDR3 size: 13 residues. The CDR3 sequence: CASSQGSSYEQYF. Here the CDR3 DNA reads TGTGCCAGCAGCCAGGGGAGCTCCTACGAGCAGTACTTC.

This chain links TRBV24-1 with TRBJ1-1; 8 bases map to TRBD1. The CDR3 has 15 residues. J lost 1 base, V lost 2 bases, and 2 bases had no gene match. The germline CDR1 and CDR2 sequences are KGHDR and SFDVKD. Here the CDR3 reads CATSDSGGGNTEAFF. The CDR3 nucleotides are TGTGCCACCAGTGATTCAGGGGGCGGGAACACTGAAGCTTTCTTT.

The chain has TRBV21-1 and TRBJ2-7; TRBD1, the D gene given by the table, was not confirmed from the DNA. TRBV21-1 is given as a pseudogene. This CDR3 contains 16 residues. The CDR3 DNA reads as TGTGCCAGCAGCGGGGGCCTTGGAGGTGGTCCCTACGAGCAGTACTTC. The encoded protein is CASSGGLGGGPYEQYF.

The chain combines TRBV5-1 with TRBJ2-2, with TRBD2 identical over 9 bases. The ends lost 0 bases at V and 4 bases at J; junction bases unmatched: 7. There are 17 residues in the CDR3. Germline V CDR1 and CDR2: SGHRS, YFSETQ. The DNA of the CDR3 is TGCGCCAGCAGCTTGGAAGATGCTAGCGGGGTCACCGGGGAGCTGTTTTTT. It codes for CASSLEDASGVTGELFF.

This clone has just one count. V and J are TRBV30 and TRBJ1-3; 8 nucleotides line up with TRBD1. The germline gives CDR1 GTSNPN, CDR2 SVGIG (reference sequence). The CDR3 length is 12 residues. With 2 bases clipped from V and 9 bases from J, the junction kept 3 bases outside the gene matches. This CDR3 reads CAWSTGGSTIYF. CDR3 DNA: TGTGCCTGGAGTACAGGGGGTAGCACCATATATTTT.

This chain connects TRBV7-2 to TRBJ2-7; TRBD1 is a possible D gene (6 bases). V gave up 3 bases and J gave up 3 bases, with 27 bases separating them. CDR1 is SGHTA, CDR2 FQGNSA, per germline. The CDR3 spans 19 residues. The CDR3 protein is CASSLGFGTNLQVGYEQYF. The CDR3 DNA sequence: TGTGCCAGCAGCTTGGGTTTCGGGACAAACCTACAGGTGGGCTACGAGCAGTACTTC.

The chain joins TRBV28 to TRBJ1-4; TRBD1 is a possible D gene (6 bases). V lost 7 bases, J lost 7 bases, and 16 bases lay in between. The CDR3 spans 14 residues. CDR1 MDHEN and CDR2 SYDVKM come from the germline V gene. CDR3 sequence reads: CASTTGLIAEKLFF. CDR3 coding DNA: TGTGCCAGCACCACAGGGCTGATTGCTGAAAAACTGTTTTTT.

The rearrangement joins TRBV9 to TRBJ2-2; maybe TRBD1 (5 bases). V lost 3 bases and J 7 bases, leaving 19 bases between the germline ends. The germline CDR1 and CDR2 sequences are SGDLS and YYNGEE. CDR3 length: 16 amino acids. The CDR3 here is CASSERGYGSIGELFF. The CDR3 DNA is TGTGCCAGCAGCGAAAGGGGTTACGGCTCCATCGGGGAGCTGTTTTTT. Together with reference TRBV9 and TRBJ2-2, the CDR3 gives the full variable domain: DSGVTQTPKHLITATGQRVTLRCSPRSGDLSVYWYQQSLDQGLQFLIQYYNGEERAKGNILERFSAQQFPDLHSELNLSSLELGDSALYFCASSERGYGSIGELFFGEGSRLTVL.

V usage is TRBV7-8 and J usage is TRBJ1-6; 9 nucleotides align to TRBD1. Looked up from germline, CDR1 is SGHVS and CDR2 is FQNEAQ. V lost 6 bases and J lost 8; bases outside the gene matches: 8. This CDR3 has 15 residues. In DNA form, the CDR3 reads TGTGCCAGCAGTCTCGGGGACAGGGCTGATTCACCCCTCCACTTT. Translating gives CASSLGDRADSPLHF.

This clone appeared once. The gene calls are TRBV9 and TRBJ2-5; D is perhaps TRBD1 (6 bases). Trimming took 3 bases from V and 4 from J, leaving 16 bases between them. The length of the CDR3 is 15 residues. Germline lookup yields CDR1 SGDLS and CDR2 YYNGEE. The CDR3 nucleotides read TGTGCCAGCAGCGCCGCAGGGGATGCAAGAGAGACCCAGTACTTC. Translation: CASSAAGDARETQYF. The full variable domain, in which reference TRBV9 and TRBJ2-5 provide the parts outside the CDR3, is DSGVTQTPKHLITATGQRVTLRCSPRSGDLSVYWYQQSLDQGLQFLIQYYNGEERAKGNILERFSAQQFPDLHSELNLSSLELGDSALYFCASSAAGDARETQYFGPGTRLLVL.

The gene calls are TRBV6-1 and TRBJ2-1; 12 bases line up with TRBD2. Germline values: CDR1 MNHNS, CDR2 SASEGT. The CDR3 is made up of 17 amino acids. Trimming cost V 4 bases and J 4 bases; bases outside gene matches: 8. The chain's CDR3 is CASSGRLAGATYNEQFF. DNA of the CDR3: TGTGCCAGCAGTGGTCGACTAGCGGGGGCTACTTACAATGAGCAGTTCTTC.

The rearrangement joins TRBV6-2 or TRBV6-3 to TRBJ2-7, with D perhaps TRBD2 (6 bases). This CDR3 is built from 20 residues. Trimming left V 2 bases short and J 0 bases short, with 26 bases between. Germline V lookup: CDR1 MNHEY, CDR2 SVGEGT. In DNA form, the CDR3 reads TGTGCCAGCAGTTACGATCGTGCGTCGGCGGGAACCCAACTCTCCTACGAGCAGTACTTC. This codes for CASSYDRASAGTQLSYEQYF.

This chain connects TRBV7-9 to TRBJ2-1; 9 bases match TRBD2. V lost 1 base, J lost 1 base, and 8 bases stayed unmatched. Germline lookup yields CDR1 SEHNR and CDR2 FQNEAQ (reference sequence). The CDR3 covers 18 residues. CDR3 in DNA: TGTGCCAGCAGCTTAGAGTCGCGACTAGCGGCTTCCTACAATGAGCAGTTCTTC. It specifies CASSLESRLAASYNEQFF.